This T cell receptor (beta chain) appears in the sequencing data of a study of post-analysis software for immune sequencing data. Study-level background: Relapsing-remitting, secondary progressive and progressive-relapsing forms made up the multiple sclerosis disease courses.

Study results and limitations: A significant reduction in normalized Chao1 diversity was observed in multiple sclerosis patients versus controls. Patients showed TRBV5-6, TRBV5-1 and TRBV20-1 among five TRBV segments more frequent than in controls.

Researchers reported that TCR beta cDNA libraries carried unique molecular identifiers. It was from roughly 1 to 10 million T cells that some 470,000 cDNA molecules came. MiXCR was run by TCRdb on the PCR reads, yielding one entry per CDR3 protein. The data hold roughly 170,000 distinct CDR3 sequences, with 30% observed a single time. Germline CDR1 KGHSH, CDR2 LQKENI. The CDR3 spans 12 residues. The ends were cut back, 6 bases at V and 5 bases at J, with 10 bases in the middle. This clonotype was observed a handful of times. The antigen remains unidentified. The V gene is TRBV18, the J gene TRBJ1-1, with no clear D. Sample: blood. The TCR originated in a girl aged 5-17 years with multiple sclerosis. The CDR3 DNA sequence: TGTGCCAGCTCGGCCATAGGAACTGAAGCTTTCTTT. Residues: CASSAIGTEAFF.